This T cell receptor beta chain comes out of a study of neurological immune-mediated disorders. Findings and caveats of the study: When the repertoires were sorted by phylogenetic grouping, those of 18 of 34 multiple sclerosis patients ended up in one related-CDR3 cluster, a possible signature.

The CDR3 sequence is 13 residues long. V lost 4 bases and J lost 6, with 12 bases in between. Germline values: CDR1 LGHDT, CDR2 YNNKEL (reference sequence). Libraries from sorted cells each used 800,000 to 1,000,000 CD4+ or CD8+ T cells. Sequencing runs each yielded over 190 million TCR-beta sequences from 15-18 subjects. TCRdb called the 5' RACE reads again in MiXCR, with one record for every CDR3 protein. This table has 52,000 or so distinct CDR3 sequences, 4% appearing once. At least ten counts were recorded for this clonotype. Its target is not known. The chain joins TRBV3-1 to TRBJ1-1; D may be TRBD1 (6 bases). The sequenced sample consisted of CD4+ T cells from blood. This clonotype was sampled from a woman in her thirties or forties with multiple sclerosis. This CDR3 is CASSRIQGSEAFF. In DNA form, the CDR3 reads TGTGCCAGCAGCCGGATCCAGGGGTCTGAAGCTTTCTTT.